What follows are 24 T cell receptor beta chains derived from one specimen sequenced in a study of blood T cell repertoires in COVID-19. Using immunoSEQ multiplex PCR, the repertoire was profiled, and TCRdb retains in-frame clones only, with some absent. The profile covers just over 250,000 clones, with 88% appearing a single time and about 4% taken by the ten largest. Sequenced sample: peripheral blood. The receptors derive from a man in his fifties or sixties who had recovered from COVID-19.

CDR3 sequence (DNA): TGCGCCAGCAGTGAGTCACATGCACAGTACTTC. Translation gives CASSESHAQYF. The chain couples TRBV10-1 to TRBJ2-7; D remains ambiguous. The CDR3 consists of 11 residues. V was clipped by 0 bases and J by 10 bases, with 7 bases between them. CDR1 and CDR2 (germline): WNHNN, SYGVQD (reference sequence).

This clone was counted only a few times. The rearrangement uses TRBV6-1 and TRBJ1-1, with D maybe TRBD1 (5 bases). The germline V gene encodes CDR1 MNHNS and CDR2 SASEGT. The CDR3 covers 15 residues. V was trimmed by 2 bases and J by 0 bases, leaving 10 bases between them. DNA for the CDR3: TGTGCCAGCAGTGAATTCGGACAAGTGAACACTGAAGCTTTCTTT. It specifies CASSEFGQVNTEAFF.

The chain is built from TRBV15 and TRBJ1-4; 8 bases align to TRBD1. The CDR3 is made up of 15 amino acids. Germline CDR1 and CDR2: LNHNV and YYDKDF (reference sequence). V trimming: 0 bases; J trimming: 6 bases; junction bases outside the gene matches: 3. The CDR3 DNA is TGTGCCACCAGCAGAGAAGGGACAGGTGATGAAAAACTGTTTTTT. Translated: CATSREGTGDEKLFF.

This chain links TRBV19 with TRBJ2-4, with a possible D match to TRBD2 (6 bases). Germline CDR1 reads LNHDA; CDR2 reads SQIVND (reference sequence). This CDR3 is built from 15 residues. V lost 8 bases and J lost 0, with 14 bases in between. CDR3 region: CASGNGRLAKNIQYF. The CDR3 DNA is TGTGCCAGTGGCAACGGGAGACTAGCCAAAAACATTCAGTACTTC.

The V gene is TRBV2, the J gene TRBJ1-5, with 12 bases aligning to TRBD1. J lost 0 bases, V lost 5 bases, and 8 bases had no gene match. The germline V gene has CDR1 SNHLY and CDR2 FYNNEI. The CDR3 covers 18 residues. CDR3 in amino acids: CASSTGQGAGISNQPQHF. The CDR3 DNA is TGTGCCAGCAGTACGGGACAGGGGGCGGGAATTAGCAATCAGCCCCAGCATTTT.

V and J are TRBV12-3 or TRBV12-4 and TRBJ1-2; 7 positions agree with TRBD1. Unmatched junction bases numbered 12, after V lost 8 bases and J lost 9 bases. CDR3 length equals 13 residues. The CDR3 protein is CASRADRLLRYTF. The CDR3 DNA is TGTGCCAGCCGGGCGGACAGGCTACTACGCTACACCTTC.

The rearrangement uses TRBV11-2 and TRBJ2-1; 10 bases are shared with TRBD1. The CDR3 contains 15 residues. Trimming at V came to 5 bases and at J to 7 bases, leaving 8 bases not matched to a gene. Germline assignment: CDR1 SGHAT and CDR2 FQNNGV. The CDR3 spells CASSHTDRGKNEQFF. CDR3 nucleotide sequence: TGTGCCAGCAGCCACACGGACAGGGGGAAGAATGAGCAGTTCTTC. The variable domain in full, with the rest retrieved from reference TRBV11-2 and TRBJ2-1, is EAGVAQSPRYKIIEKRQSVAFWCNPISGHATLYWYQQILGQGPKLLIQFQNNGVVDDSQLPKDRFSAERLKGVDSTLKIQPAKLEDSAVYLCASSHTDRGKNEQFFGPGTRLTVL.

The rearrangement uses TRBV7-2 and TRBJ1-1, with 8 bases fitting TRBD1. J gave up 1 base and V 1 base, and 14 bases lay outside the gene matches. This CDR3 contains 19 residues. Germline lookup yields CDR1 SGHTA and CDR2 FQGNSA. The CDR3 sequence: CASSLVRQGSWLGNTEAFF. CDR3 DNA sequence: TGTGCCAGCAGCTTAGTACGACAGGGGTCATGGTTAGGGAACACTGAAGCTTTCTTT.

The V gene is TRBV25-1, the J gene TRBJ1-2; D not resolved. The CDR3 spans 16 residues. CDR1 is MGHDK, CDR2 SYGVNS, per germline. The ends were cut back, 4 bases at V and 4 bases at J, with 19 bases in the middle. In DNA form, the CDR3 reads TGTGCCAGCAGTGGCATCACTCTTCCCCACGCCTATGGCTACACCTTC. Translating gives CASSGITLPHAYGYTF.

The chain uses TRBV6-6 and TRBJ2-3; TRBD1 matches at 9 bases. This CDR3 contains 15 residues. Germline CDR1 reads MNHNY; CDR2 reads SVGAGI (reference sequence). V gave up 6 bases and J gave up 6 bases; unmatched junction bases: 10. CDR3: CASSTGQGGSDTQYF. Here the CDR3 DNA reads TGTGCCAGCAGCACGGGACAGGGCGGTTCTGATACGCAGTATTTT.

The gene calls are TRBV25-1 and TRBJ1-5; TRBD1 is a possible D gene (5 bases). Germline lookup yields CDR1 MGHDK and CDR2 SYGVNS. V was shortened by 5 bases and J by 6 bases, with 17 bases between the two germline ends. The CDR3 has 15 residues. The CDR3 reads CASSSNGGFSQPQHF. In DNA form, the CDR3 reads TGTGCCAGCAGTTCCAACGGGGGTTTCAGTCAGCCCCAGCATTTT.

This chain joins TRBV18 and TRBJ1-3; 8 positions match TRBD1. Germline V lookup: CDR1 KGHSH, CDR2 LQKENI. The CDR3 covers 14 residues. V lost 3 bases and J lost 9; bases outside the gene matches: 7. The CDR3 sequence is CASSPGQARSTIYF. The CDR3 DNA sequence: TGTGCCAGCTCACCGGGACAGGCGAGGAGCACCATATATTTT. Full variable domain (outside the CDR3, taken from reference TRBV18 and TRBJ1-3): NAGVMQNPRHLVRRRGQEARLRCSPMKGHSHVYWYRQLPEEGLKFMVYLQKENIIDESGMPKERFSAEFPKEGPSILRIQQVVRGDSAAYFCASSPGQARSTIYFGEGSWLTVV.

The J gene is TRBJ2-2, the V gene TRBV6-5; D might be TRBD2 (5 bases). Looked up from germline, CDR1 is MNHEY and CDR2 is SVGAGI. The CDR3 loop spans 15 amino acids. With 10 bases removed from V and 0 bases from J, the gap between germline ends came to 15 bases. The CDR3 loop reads CAIAQRGANTGELFF. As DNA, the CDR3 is TGTGCCATTGCGCAACGGGGTGCGAACACCGGGGAGCTGTTTTTT.

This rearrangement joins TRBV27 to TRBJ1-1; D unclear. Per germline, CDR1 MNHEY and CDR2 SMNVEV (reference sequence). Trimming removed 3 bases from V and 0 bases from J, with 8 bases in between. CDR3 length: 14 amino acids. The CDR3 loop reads CASSFEGMNTEAFF. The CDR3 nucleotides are TGTGCCAGCAGTTTCGAGGGCATGAACACTGAAGCTTTCTTT.

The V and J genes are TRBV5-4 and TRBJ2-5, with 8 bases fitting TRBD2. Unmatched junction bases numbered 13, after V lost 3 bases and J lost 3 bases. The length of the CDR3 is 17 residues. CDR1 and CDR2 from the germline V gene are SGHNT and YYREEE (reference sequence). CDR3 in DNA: TGTGCCAGCAGCTACGGCCCTTCGGCGGGGGGTAAAGAGACCCAGTACTTC. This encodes CASSYGPSAGGKETQYF.

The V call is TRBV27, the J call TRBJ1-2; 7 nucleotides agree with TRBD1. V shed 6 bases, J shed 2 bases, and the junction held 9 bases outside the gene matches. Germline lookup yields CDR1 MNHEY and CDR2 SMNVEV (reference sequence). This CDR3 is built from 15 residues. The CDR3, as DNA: TGTGCCAGCAGCCTCCTAGGACAGGCAAACTATGGCTACACCTTC. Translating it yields CASSLLGQANYGYTF.

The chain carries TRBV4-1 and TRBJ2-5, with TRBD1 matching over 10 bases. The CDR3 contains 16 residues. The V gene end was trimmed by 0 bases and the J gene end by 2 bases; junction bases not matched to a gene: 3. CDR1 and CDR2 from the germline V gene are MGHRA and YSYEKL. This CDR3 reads CASSQDRDRGQETQYF. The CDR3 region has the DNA TGCGCCAGCAGCCAAGACCGGGACAGGGGTCAAGAGACCCAGTACTTC.

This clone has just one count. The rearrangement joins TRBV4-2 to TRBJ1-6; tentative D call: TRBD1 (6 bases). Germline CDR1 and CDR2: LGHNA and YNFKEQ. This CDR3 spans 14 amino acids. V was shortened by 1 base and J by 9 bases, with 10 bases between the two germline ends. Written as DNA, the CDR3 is TGTGCCAGCAGCCAAGGGCAGGGGATTTCACCCCTCCACTTT. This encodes CASSQGQGISPLHF.

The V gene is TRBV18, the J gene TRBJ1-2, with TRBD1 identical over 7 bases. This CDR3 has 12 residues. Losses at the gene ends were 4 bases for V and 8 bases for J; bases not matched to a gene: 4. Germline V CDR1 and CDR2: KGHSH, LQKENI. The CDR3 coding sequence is TGTGCCAGCTCACGCGGACAGGCAGGCTACACCTTC. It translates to CASSRGQAGYTF.

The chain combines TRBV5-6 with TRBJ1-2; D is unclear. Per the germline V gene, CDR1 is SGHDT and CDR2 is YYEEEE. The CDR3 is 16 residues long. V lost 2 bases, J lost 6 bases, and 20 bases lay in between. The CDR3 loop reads CASSFGTALTLHGYTF. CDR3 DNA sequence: TGTGCCAGCAGCTTTGGTACAGCCCTAACCCTCCATGGCTACACCTTC.

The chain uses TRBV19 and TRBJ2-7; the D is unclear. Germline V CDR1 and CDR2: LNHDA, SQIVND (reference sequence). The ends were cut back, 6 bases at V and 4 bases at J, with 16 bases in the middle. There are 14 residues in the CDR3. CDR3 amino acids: CASSDADKPYEQYF. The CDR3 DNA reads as TGTGCCAGTAGCGACGCCGACAAACCGTACGAGCAGTACTTC.

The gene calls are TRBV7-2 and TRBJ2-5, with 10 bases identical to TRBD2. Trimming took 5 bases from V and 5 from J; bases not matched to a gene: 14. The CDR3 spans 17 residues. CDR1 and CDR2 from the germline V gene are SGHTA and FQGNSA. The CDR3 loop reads CASSIHSSGGRGETQYF. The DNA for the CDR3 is TGTGCCAGCAGCATACATTCTAGCGGGGGAAGGGGGGAGACCCAGTACTTC.

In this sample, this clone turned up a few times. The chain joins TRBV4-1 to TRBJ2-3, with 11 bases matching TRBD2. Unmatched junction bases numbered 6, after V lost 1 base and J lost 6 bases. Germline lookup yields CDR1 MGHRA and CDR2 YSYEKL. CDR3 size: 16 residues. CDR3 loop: CASSQVLAGGVDTQYF. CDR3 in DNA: TGCGCCAGCAGCCAAGTTCTAGCGGGGGGCGTGGATACGCAGTATTTT.

This chain's CDR3 is CASSQTRVSYEQYF. The DNA for the CDR3 is TGTGCCAGCAGCCAAACCAGGGTGTCCTACGAGCAGTACTTC. The V call is TRBV3-1 (or the pseudogene TRBV3-2), the J call TRBJ2-7; D may be TRBD1 (5 bases). V lost 2 bases, J lost 1 base, and 9 bases lay in between. The length of the CDR3 is 14 residues. The germline V gene has CDR1 LGHDT and CDR2 YNNKEL (reference sequence).